Sequencing of this TCR beta chain was carried out in a study of CD8+ T cells in alopecia areata. The CDR3 runs to 16 residues. Looked up from germline, CDR1 is SEHNR and CDR2 is FQNEAQ (reference sequence). V lost 4 bases and J lost 9; bases outside the gene matches: 15. Concerning this clone: No antigen is known for it.

Overall study results and limits: Scalp specimens additionally yield sequences from normal skin's resident alphabeta T cells.

PBMCs were stained for CD3, CD4 and CD8, and CD4+ and CD8+ T cells were sorted. cDNA prepared by RNA extraction and subsequent reverse transcription served as the template for sequencing. Sequenced by immunoSEQ multiplex PCR; TCRdb stores in-frame clones only, minus some. Seen here are 150,000 to 200,000 clones, about 54% observed once, and the top ten hold approximately 4.3%. Sequences were obtained from CD4+ T cells sorted from blood. The V call is TRBV7-9, the J call TRBJ2-3; TRBD2 aligns across 8 bases. This sequence was found in a human donor in good health. The CDR3 nucleotides read TGTGCCAGCAGCTCCGCCCGGGAGGGAGATTGGGGGACGCAGTATTTT. Amino acid sequence: CASSSAREGDWGTQYF.